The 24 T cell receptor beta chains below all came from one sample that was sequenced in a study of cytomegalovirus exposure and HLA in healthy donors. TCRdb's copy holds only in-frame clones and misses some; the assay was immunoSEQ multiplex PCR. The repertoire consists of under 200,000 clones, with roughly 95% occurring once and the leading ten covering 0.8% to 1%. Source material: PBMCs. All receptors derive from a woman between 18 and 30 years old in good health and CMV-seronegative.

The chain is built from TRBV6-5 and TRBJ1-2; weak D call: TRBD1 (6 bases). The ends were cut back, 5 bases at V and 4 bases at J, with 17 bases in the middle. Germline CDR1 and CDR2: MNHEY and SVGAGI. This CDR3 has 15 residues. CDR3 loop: CASSPWGGPPYGYTF. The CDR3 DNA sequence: TGTGCCAGCAGTCCGTGGGGGGGCCCCCCCTATGGCTACACCTTC.

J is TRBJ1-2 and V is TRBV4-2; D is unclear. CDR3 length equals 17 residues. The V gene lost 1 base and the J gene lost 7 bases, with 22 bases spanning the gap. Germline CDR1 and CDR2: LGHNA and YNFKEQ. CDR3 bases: TGTGCCAGCAGCCAAGTGCTATGGGAGACAACGGCAGGTGGCTACACCTTC. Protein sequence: CASSQVLWETTAGGYTF.

The CDR3 protein is CASSLRLAVLEGNSGNTIYF. The CDR3 nucleotides read TGTGCCAGCAGCTTAAGATTGGCAGTTTTGGAGGGGAACTCTGGAAACACCATATATTTT. The chain couples TRBV7-3 to TRBJ1-3, with a weak D call TRBD1 (5 bases). The V end was cut by 1 base, the J end by 0 bases, with 22 bases between. Germline CDR1 SGHTA, CDR2 FQGTGA. The CDR3 extends over 20 amino acids.

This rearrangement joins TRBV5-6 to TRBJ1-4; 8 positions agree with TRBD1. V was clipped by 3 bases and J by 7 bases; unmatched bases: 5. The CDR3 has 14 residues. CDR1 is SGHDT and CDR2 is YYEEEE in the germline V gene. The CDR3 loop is CASSSGQGGEKLFF. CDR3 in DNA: TGTGCCAGCAGCTCAGGACAGGGCGGTGAAAAACTGTTTTTT.

The DNA for the CDR3 is TGTGCCAGCAGCAAAGACCTTACAGTCCACACCGGGGAGCTGTTTTTT. This sequence encodes CASSKDLTVHTGELFF. This rearrangement joins TRBV21-1 to TRBJ2-2; the D call in the table, TRBD1, was not verified against the DNA. TRBV21-1 is noted as a pseudogene. CDR3 length equals 16 residues.

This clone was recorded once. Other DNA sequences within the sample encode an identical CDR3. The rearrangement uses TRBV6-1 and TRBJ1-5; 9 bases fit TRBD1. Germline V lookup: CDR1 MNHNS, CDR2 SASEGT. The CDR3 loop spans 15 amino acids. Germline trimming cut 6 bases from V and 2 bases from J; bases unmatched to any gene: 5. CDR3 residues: CASSETGGGNQPQHF. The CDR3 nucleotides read TGTGCCAGCAGCGAGACAGGGGGAGGCAATCAGCCCCAGCATTTT.

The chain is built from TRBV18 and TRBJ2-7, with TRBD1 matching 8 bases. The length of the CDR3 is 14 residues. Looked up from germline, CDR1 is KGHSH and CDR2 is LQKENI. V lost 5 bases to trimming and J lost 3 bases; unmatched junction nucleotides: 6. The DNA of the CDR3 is TGTGCCAGCTCATCTCGGACAGGGCGCTACGAGCAGTACTTC. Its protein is CASSSRTGRYEQYF.

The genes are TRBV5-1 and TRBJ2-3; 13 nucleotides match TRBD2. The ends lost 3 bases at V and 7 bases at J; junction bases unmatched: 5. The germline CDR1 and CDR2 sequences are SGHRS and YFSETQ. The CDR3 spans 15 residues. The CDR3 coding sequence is TGCGCCAGCAGCTCCGGGACTAGCGGGGCCTATACGCAGTATTTT. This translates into CASSSGTSGAYTQYF.

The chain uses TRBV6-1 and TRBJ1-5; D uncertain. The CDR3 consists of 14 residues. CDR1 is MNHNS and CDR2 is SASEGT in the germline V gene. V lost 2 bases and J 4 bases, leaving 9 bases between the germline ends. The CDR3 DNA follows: TGTGCCAGCAGTGAATGGGGAGGGAATCAGCCCCAGCATTTT. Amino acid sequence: CASSEWGGNQPQHF.

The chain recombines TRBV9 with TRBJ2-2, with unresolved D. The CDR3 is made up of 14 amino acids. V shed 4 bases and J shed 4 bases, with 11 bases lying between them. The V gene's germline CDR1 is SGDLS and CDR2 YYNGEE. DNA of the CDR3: TGTGCCAGCAGCCCCCTCTATGCCACCGGGGAGCTGTTTTTT. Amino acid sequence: CASSPLYATGELFF.

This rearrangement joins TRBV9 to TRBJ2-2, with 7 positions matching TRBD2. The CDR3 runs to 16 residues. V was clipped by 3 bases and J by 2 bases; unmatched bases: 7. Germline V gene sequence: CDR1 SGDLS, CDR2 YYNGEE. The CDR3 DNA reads TGTGCCAGCAGCGGCCTAAGCGGGGCCAACACCGGGGAGCTGTTTTTT. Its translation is CASSGLSGANTGELFF.

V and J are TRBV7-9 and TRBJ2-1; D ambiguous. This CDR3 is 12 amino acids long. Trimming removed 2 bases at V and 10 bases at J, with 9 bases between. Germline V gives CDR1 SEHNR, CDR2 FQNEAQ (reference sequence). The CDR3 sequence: CASSLFELEQFF. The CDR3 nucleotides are TGTGCCAGCAGCTTATTCGAGCTGGAGCAGTTCTTC.

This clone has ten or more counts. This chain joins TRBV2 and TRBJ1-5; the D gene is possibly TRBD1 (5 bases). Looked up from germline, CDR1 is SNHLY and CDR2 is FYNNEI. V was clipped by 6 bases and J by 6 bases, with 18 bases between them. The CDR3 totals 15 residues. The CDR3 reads CASRSIRGSGQPQHF. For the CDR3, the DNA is TGTGCCAGCAGGTCCATTCGGGGGAGTGGTCAGCCCCAGCATTTT. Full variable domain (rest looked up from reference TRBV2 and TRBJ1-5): EPEVTQTPSHQVTQMGQEVILRCVPISNHLYFYWYRQILGQKVEFLVSFYNNEISEKSEIFDDQFSVERPDGSNFTLKIRSTKLEDSAMYFCASRSIRGSGQPQHFGDGTRLSIL.

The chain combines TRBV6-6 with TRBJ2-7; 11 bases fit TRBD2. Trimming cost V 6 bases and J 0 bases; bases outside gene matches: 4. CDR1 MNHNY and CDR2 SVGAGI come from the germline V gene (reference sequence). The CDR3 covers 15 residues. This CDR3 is CASRIAGGGSYEQYF. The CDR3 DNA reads TGTGCCAGCAGAATAGCGGGGGGGGGCTCCTACGAGCAGTACTTC.

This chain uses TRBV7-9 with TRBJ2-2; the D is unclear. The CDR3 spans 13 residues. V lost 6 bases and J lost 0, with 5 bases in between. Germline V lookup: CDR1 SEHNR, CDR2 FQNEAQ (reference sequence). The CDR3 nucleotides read TGTGCCAGCAGTAATACGAACACCGGGGAGCTGTTTTTT. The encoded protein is CASSNTNTGELFF.

The CDR3 DNA is TGTGCCAGCAGCCAAGATCGAGGACAGGGGTTCCCCGGGGAGCTGTTTTTT. It is translated as CASSQDRGQGFPGELFF. The chain links TRBV14 to TRBJ2-2; 9 nucleotides agree with TRBD1. V lost 0 bases to trimming and J lost 6 bases; unmatched junction nucleotides: 8. Looked up from germline, CDR1 is SGHDN and CDR2 is FVKESK. The CDR3 spans 17 residues.

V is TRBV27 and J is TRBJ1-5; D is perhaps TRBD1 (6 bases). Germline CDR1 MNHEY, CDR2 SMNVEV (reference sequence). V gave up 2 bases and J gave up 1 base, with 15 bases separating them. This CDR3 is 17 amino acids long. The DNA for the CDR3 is TGTGCCAGCAGTTTAGGTGTTACAGGGCTAAGCAATCAGCCCCAGCATTTT. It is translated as CASSLGVTGLSNQPQHF.

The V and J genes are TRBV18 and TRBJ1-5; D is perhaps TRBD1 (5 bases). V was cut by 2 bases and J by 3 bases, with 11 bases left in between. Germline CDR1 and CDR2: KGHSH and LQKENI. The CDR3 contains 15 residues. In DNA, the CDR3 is TGTGCCAGCTCACCAGCGCAGGGCTCCAATCAGCCCCAGCATTTT. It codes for CASSPAQGSNQPQHF. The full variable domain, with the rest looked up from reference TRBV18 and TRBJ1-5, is NAGVMQNPRHLVRRRGQEARLRCSPMKGHSHVYWYRQLPEEGLKFMVYLQKENIIDESGMPKERFSAEFPKEGPSILRIQQVVRGDSAAYFCASSPAQGSNQPQHFGDGTRLSIL.

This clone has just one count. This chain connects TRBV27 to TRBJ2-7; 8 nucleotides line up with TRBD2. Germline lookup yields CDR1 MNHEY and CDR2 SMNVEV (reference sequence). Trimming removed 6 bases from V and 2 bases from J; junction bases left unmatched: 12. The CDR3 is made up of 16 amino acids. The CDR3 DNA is TGTGCCAGCAGCGGATCGACCGGGACTAGAGCCTACGAGCAGTACTTC. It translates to CASSGSTGTRAYEQYF.

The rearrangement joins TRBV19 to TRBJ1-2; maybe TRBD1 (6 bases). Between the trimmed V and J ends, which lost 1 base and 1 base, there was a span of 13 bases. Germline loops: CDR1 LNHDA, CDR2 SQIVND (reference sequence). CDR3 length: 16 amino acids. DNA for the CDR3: TGTGCCAGTAGTATAGTGGGCAGGGGCCTTAACTATGGCTACACCTTC. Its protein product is CASSIVGRGLNYGYTF.

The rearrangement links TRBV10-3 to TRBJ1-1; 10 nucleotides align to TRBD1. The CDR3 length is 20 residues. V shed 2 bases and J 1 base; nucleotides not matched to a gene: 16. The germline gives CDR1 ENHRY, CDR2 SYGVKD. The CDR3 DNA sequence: TGTGCCATCAGTGAGAGTGGCGGACAGGGGGTTTTTCGACAGAACACTGAAGCTTTCTTT. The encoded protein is CAISESGGQGVFRQNTEAFF.

The CDR3 nucleotides read TGTGCCAGCAGTGATTATAACTATGGCTACACCTTC. Its translation is CASSDYNYGYTF. This chain uses TRBV2 with TRBJ1-2; no definite D call. Germline V gives CDR1 SNHLY, CDR2 FYNNEI. The CDR3 covers 12 residues. V lost 3 bases to trimming and J lost 1 base, with 3 bases between them.

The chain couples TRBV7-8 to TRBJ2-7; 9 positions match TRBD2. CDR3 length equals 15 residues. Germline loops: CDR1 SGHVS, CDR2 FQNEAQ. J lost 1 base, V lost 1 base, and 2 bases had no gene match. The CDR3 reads CASSLETSGSYEQYF. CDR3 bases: TGTGCCAGCAGCTTAGAGACTAGCGGTTCCTACGAGCAGTACTTC.

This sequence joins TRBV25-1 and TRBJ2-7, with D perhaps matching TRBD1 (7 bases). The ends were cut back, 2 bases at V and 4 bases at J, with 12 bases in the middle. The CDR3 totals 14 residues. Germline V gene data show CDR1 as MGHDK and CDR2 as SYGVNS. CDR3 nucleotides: TGTGCCAGCAGTGAACAGGGGGGTTTATACGAGCAGTACTTC. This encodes CASSEQGGLYEQYF.